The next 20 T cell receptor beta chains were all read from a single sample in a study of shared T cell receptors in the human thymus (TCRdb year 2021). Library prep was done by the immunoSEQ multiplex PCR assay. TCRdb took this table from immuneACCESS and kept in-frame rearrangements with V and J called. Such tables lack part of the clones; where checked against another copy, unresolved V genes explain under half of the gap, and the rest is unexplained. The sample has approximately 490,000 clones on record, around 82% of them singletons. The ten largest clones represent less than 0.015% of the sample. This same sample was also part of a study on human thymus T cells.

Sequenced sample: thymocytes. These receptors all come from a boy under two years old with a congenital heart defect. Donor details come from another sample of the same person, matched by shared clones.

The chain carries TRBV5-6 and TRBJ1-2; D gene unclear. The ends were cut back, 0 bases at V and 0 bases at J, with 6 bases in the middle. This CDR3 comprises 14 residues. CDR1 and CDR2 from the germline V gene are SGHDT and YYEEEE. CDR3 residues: CASSLAGTNYGYTF. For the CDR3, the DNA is TGTGCCAGCAGCTTGGCAGGAACTAACTATGGCTACACCTTC.

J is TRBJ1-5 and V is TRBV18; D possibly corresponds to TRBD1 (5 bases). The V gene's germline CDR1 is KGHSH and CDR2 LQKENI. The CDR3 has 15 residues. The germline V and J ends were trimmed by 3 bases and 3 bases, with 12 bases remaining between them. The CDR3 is CASSPRGGNNQPQHF. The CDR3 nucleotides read TGTGCCAGCTCACCCCGGGGCGGGAACAATCAGCCCCAGCATTTT.

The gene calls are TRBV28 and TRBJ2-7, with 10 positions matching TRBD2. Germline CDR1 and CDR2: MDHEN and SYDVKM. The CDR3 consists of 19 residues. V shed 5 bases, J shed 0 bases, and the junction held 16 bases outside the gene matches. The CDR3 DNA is TGTGCCAGCAGTCCAGGAGGGCCAGCGGGAGGGCCTCACTCCTACGAGCAGTACTTC. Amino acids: CASSPGGPAGGPHSYEQYF.

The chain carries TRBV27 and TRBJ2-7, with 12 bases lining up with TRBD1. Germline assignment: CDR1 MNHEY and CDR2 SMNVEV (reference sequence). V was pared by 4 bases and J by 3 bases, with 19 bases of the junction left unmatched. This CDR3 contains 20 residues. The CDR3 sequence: CASSSARDRGHAGASYEQYF. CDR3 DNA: TGTGCCAGCAGTTCAGCAAGGGACAGGGGGCACGCGGGGGCAAGCTACGAGCAGTACTTC.

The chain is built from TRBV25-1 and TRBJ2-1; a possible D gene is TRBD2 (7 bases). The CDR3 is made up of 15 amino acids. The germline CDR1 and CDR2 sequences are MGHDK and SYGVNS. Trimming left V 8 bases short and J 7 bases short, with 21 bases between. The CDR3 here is CASGDSWTRGNEQFF. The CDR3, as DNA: TGTGCCAGCGGGGATTCATGGACTAGGGGGAATGAGCAGTTCTTC.

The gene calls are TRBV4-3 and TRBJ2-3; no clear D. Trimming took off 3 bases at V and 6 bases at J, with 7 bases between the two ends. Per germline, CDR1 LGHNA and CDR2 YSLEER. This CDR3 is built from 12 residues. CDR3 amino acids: CASSQVRDTQYF. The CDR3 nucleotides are TGCGCCAGCAGCCAGGTCAGGGATACGCAGTATTTT.

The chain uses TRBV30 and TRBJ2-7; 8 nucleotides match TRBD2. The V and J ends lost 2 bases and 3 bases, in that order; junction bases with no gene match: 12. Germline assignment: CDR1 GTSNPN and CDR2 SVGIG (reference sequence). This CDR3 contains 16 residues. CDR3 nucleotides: TGTGCCTGGAGTAGTCGGCGTAGCGGGATTCTCTACGAGCAGTACTTC. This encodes CAWSSRRSGILYEQYF.

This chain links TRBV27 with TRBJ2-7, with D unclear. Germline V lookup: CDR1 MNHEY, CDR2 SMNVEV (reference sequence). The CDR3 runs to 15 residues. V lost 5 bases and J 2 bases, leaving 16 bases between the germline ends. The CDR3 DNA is TGTGCCAGCAGTCTCCTCGGTGCGGAACCCTACGAGCAGTACTTC. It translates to CASSLLGAEPYEQYF.

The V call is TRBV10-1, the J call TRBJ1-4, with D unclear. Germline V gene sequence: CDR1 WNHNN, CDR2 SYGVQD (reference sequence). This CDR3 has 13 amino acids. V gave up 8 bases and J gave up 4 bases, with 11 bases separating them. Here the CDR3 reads CASSRRLNEKLFF. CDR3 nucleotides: TGCGCCAGCTCAAGGAGGCTTAATGAAAAACTGTTTTTT.

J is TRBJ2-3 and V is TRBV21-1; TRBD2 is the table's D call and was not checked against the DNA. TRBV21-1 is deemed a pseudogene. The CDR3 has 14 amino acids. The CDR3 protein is CASSKSGSTDTQYF. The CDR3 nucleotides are TGTGCCAGCAGCAAATCGGGATCGACAGATACGCAGTATTTT.

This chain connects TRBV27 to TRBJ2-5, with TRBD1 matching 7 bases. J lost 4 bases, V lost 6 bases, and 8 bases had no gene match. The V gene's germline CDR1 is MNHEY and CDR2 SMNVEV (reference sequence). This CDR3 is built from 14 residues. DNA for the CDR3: TGTGCCAGCAGCCGGGACAGTATAGTAGAGACCCAGTACTTC. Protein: CASSRDSIVETQYF.

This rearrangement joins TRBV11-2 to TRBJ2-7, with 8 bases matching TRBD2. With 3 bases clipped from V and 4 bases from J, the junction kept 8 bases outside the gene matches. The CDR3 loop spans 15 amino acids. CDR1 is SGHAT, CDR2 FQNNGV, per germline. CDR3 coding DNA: TGTGCCAGCAGCTTGGTCCAGCGGGAGAGGTACGAGCAGTACTTC. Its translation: CASSLVQRERYEQYF. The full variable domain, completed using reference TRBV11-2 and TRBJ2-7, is EAGVAQSPRYKIIEKRQSVAFWCNPISGHATLYWYQQILGQGPKLLIQFQNNGVVDDSQLPKDRFSAERLKGVDSTLKIQPAKLEDSAVYLCASSLVQRERYEQYFGPGTRLTVT.

CDR3 residues: CASRHPPGQGAHEQFF. The CDR3 region has the DNA TGTGCCAGCAGACACCCACCGGGACAGGGGGCCCATGAGCAGTTCTTC. V usage is TRBV27 and J usage is TRBJ2-1, with 12 bases lining up with TRBD1. V trimming: 6 bases; J trimming: 8 bases; junction bases outside the gene matches: 11. The germline gives CDR1 MNHEY, CDR2 SMNVEV (reference sequence). The CDR3 is made up of 16 amino acids.

Here the CDR3 DNA reads TGCGCCAGCAGCCGAGGTGCGGGACGCCGAGCTGGGGGCCAGTACTTC. Translation gives CASSRGAGRRAGGQYF. The rearrangement uses TRBV4-3 and TRBJ2-5; D possibly corresponds to TRBD2 (6 bases). From germline, CDR1 is LGHNA and CDR2 YSLEER. There are 16 residues in the CDR3. With 4 bases removed from V and 10 bases from J, the gap between germline ends came to 25 bases.

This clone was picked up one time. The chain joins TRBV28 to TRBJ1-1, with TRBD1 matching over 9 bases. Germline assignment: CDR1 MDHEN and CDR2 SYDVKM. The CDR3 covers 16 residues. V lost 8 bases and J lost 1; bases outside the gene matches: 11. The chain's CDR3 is CASHGTGRAGNTEAFF. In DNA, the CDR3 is TGTGCCAGCCACGGGACAGGGAGGGCAGGGAACACTGAAGCTTTCTTT.

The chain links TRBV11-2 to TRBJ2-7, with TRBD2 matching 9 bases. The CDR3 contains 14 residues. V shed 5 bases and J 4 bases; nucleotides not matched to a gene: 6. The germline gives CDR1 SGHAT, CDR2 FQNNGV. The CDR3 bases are TGTGCCAGCAGCCTCGAGCGGGAGGTATACGAGCAGTACTTC. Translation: CASSLEREVYEQYF.

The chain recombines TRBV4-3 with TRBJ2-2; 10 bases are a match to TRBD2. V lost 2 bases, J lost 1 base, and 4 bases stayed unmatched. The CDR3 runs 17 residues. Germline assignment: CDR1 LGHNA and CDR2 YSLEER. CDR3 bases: TGCGCCAGCAGCCAACGGACTAGCGGCGTGAACACCGGGGAGCTGTTTTTT. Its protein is CASSQRTSGVNTGELFF.

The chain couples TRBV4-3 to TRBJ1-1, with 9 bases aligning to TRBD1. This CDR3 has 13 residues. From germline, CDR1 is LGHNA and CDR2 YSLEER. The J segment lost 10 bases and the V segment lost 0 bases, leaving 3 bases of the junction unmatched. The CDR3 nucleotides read TGCGCCAGCAGCCAAGACCCGGACAGGGGAGCTTTCTTT. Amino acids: CASSQDPDRGAFF.

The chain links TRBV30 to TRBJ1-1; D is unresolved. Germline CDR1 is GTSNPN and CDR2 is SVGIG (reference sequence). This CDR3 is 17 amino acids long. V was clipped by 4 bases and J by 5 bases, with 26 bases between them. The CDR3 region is CAWISREMVSSGTEAFF. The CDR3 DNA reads TGTGCCTGGATTTCTAGGGAGATGGTGTCGAGCGGTACTGAAGCTTTCTTT.

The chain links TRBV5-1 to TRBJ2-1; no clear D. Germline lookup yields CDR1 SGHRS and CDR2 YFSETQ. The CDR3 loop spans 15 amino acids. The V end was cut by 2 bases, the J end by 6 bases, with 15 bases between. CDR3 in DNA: TGCGCCAGCAGCTTAGGAGCTGGCCCTCGCAATGAGCAGTTCTTC. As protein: CASSLGAGPRNEQFF.